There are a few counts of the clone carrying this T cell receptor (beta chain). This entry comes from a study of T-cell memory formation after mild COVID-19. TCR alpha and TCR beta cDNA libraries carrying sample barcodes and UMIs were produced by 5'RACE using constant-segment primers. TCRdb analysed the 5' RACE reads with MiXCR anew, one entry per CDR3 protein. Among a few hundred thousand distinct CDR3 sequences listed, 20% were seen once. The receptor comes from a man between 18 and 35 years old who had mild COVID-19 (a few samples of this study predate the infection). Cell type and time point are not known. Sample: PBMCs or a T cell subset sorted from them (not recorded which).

The CDR3 DNA follows: TGTGCCACCAGCCGGACAGGGATCGGGACCCAGTACTTC. This sequence encodes CATSRTGIGTQYF. V usage is TRBV24-1 and J usage is TRBJ2-5; TRBD1 agrees at 8 bases. The CDR3 is made up of 13 amino acids. V was pared by 7 bases and J by 7 bases, with 7 bases of the junction left unmatched. The germline CDR1 and CDR2 sequences are KGHDR and SFDVKD.